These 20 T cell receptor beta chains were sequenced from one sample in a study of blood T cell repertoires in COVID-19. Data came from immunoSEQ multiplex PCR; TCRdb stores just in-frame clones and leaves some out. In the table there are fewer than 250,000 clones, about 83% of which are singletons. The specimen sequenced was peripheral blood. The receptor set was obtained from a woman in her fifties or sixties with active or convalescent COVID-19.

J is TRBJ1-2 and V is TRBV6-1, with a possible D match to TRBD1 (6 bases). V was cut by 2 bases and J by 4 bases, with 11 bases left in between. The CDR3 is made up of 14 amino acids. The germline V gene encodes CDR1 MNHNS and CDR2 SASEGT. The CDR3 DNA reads TGTGCCAGCAGTGAAACGTTGACAGGCTATGGCTACACCTTC. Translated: CASSETLTGYGYTF.

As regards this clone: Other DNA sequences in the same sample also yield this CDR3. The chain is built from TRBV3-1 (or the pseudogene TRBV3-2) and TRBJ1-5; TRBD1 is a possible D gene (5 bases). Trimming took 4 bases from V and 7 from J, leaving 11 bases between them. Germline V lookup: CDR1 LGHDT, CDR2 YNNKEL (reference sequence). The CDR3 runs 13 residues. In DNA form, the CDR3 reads TGTGCCAGCAGCCGCGGGGGAGGGCAGCCCCAGCATTTT. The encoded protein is CASSRGGGQPQHF.

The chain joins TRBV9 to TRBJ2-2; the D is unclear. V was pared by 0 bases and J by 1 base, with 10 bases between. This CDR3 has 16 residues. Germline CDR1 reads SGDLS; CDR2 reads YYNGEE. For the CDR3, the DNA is TGTGCCAGCAGCGTAGAGACACCAGGGAACACCGGGGAGCTGTTTTTT. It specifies CASSVETPGNTGELFF.

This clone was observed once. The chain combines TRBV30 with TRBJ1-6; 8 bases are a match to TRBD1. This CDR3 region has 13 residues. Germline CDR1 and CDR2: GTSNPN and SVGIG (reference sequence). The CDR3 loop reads CAAKGQEGSPLHF. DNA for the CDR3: TGTGCTGCCAAGGGACAGGAAGGATCACCCCTCCACTTT.

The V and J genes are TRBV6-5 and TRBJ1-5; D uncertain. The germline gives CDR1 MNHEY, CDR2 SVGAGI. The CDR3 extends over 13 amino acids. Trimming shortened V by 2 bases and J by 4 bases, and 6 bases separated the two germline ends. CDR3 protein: CASSYDGNQPQHF. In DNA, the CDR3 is TGTGCCAGCAGTTACGACGGGAATCAGCCCCAGCATTTT.

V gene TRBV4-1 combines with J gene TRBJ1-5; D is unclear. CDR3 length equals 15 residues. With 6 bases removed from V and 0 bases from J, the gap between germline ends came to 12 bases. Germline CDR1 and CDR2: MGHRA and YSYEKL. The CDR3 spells CASSLMADSNQPQHF. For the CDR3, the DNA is TGCGCCAGCAGTCTTATGGCCGATAGCAATCAGCCCCAGCATTTT.

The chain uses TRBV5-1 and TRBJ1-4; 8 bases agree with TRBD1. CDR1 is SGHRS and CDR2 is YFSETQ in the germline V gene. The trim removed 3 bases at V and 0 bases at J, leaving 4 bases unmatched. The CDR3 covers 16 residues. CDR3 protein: CASSWTGSATNEKLFF. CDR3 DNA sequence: TGCGCCAGCAGCTGGACAGGGTCTGCAACTAATGAAAAACTGTTTTTT.

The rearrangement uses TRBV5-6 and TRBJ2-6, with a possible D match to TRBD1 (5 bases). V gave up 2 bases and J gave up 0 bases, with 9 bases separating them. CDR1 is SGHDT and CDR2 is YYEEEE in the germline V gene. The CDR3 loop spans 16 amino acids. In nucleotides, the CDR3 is TGTGCCAGCAGCTTCGACAGCCCCTCTGGGGCCAACGTCCTGACTTTC. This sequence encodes CASSFDSPSGANVLTF.

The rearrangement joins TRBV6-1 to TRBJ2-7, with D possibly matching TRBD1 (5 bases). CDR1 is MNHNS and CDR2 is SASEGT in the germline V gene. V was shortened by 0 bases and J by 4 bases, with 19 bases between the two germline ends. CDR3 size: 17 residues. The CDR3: CASSEAQGARAAYEQYF. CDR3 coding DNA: TGTGCCAGCAGTGAAGCGCAAGGTGCCAGGGCGGCTTACGAGCAGTACTTC.

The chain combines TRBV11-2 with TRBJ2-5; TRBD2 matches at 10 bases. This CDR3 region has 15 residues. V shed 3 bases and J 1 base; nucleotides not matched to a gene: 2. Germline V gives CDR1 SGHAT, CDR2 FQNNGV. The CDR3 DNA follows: TGTGCCAGCAGCTTTACTAGCGGGACCCAAGAGACCCAGTACTTC. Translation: CASSFTSGTQETQYF.

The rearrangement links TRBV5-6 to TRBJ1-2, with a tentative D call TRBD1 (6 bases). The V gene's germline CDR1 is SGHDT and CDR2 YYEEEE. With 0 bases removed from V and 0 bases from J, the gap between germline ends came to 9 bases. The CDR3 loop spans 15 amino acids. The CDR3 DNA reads TGTGCCAGCAGCTTGGAGCCAGGGGCTAACTATGGCTACACCTTC. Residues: CASSLEPGANYGYTF. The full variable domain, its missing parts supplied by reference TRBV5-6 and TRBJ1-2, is DAGVTQSPTHLIKTRGQQVTLRCSPKSGHDTVSWYQQALGQGPQFIFQYYEEEERQRGNFPDRFSGHQFPNYSSELNVNALLLGDSALYLCASSLEPGANYGYTFGSGTRLTVV.

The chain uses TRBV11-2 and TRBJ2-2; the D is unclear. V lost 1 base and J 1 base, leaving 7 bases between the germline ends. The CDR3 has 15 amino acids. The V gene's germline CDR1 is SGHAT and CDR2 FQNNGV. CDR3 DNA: TGTGCCAGCAGCTTAGGCTCAGGGAACACCGGGGAGCTGTTTTTT. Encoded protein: CASSLGSGNTGELFF.

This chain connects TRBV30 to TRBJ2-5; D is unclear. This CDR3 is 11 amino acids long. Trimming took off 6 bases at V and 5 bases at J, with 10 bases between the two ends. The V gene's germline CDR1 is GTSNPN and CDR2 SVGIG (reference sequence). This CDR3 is CACPARETQYF. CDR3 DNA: TGTGCCTGCCCAGCGAGGGAGACCCAGTACTTC. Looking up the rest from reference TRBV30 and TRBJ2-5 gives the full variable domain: SQTIHQWPATLVQPVGSPLSLECTVEGTSNPNLYWYRQAAGRGLQLLFYSVGIGQISSEVPQNLSASRPQDRQFILSSKKLLLSDSGFYLCACPARETQYFGPGTRLLVL.

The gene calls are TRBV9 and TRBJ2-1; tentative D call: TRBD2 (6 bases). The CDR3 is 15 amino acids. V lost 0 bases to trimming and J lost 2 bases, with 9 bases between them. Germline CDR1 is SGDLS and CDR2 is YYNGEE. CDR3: CASSVVGLTYNEQFF. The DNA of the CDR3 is TGTGCCAGCAGCGTAGTAGGACTAACCTACAATGAGCAGTTCTTC. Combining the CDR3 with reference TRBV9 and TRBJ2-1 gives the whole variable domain DSGVTQTPKHLITATGQRVTLRCSPRSGDLSVYWYQQSLDQGLQFLIQYYNGEERAKGNILERFSAQQFPDLHSELNLSSLELGDSALYFCASSVVGLTYNEQFFGPGTRLTVL.

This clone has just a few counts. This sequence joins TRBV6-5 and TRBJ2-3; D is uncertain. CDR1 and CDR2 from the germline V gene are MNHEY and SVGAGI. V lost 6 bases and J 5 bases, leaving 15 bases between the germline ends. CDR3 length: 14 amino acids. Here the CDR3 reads CASSDIEALDTQYF. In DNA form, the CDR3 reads TGTGCCAGCAGCGATATCGAGGCACTAGATACGCAGTATTTT.

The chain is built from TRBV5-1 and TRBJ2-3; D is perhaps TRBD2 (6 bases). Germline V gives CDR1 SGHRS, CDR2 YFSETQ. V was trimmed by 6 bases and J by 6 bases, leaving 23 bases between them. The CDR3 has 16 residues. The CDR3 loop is CASKLGTSGQGDTQYF. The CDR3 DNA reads TGCGCCAGCAAGCTTGGTACGAGCGGGCAGGGTGATACGCAGTATTTT.

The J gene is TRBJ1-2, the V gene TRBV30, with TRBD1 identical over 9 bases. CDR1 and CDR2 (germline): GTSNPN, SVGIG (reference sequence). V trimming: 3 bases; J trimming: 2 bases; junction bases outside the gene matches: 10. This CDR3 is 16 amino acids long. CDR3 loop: CAWSAKTGQGNYGYTF. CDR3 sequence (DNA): TGTGCCTGGAGCGCCAAAACGGGACAGGGCAACTATGGCTACACCTTC. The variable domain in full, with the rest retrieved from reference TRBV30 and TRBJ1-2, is SQTIHQWPATLVQPVGSPLSLECTVEGTSNPNLYWYRQAAGRGLQLLFYSVGIGQISSEVPQNLSASRPQDRQFILSSKKLLLSDSGFYLCAWSAKTGQGNYGYTFGSGTRLTVV.

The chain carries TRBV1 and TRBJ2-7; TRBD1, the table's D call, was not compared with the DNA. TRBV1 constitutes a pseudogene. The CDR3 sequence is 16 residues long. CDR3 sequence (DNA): TGCACCAGCAGCCACCAGACGGACAGGGTCTCCTACGAGCAGTACGTC. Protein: CTSSHQTDRVSYEQYV.

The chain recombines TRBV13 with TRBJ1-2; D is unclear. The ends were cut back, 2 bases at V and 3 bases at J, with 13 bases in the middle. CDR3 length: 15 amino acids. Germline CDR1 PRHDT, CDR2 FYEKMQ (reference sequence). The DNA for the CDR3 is TGTGCCAGCAGCTTAACGGGGTCCCCTGACTATGGCTACACCTTC. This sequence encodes CASSLTGSPDYGYTF.

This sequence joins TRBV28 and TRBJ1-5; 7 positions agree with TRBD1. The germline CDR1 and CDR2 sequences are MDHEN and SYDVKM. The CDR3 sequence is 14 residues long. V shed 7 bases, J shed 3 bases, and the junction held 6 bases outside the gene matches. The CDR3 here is CASTSGTVNQPQHF. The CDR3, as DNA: TGTGCCAGCACTTCCGGGACAGTCAATCAGCCCCAGCATTTT.